This T cell receptor (beta chain) stems from a study of cytomegalovirus exposure and HLA in healthy donors. The CDR3 is made up of 11 amino acids. Germline values: CDR1 SEHNR, CDR2 FQNEAQ (reference sequence). Study findings and constraints: The study dropped some indistinguishable V segments, TRBV6-2 and TRBV6-3 among them. Later on, an analysis found that several of the most significant clusters appeared to be linked to common viral pathogens, which included parvovirus B19. As was reported, the HLA-A and HLA-B alleles of most subjects were accurately predicted from TCR beta sequences.

With 60 Vbeta and 13 Jbeta primers, the PCR was carried out. TCRdb's table, derived via immunoSEQ multiplex PCR, lists solely in-frame clones and lacks some. The sample records 110,000 to 150,000 clones, 80% to 90% being singletons. This clone was found a few times. Its specificity is not known. At one of its ends the junction is not consistent with the germline gene, which may arise from a read error. The V and J genes are TRBV7-9 and TRBJ1-2; D perhaps matches TRBD1 (5 bases). This receptor was obtained from a woman aged 40 to 50 in good health and CMV-seropositive. The specimen sequenced was PBMCs. CDR3 amino acids: CSSSFRDGYTF. In DNA form, the CDR3 reads TGTTCCAGCAGCTTCAGGGATGGCTACACCTTC.